A selection of T cell receptor beta chains follows, all from one sample in a study of PD-L1 blockade in urothelial cancer. Data came from immunoSEQ multiplex PCR; TCRdb stores just in-frame clones and leaves some out. The sample has more than 40,000 clones; around 88% are singletons. Sequenced here: PBMCs, sampled around atezolizumab (anti-PD-L1) treatment. These receptors originate from a man aged 60-69 years with urothelial cancer. Each CDR3 is given with its conserved first and last residue. A D gene is named only where the DNA matches it firmly. Some rows mark clone size as missing; the rest say once, few, many or name a class of expanded clone.

D gene | J gene | clone size | V gene | CDR3 protein | CDR3 DNA
TRBD2 | TRBJ2-1 | - | TRBV7-3 | CASSTQRLGLAGGDEQFF | TGTGCCAGCAGCACACAAAGGTTGGGACTAGCAGGAGGAGATGAGCAGTTCTTC
TRBD1 | TRBJ1-2 | - | TRBV27 | CASRPGQGYGYTF | TGTGCCAGCAGACCGGGACAGGGCTATGGCTACACCTTC
- | TRBJ2-1 | - | TRBV4-1 | CASSQEALRFEQFF | TGCGCCAGCAGCCAAGAAGCCCTTCGGTTTGAGCAGTTCTTC
- | TRBJ1-5 | - | TRBV6-1 | CASSPQRLQPQHF | TGTGCCAGCAGTCCGCAGCGCCTTCAGCCCCAGCATTTT
- | TRBJ2-5 | - | TRBV5-1 | CASSETGTETQYF | TGCGCCAGCAGCGAAACAGGGACGGAGACCCAGTACTTC
TRBD2 | TRBJ2-1 | - | TRBV11-3 | CASSLGVGRGLNEQFF | TGTGCCAGCAGCTTAGGAGTCGGGAGGGGTCTCAATGAGCAGTTCTTC
- | TRBJ2-7 | - | TRBV11-3 | CASSLGPGREQYF | TGTGCCAGCAGCCTAGGGCCGGGAAGGGAGCAGTACTTC
TRBD2 | TRBJ2-1 | - | TRBV5-1 | CASSLVGLAGVSGNEQFF | TGCGCCAGCAGCTTGGTGGGGCTAGCGGGAGTGAGTGGCAATGAGCAGTTCTTC
TRBD1 | TRBJ2-7 | - | TRBV7-3 | CASSSSGQERGNF | TGTGCCAGCAGCTCCTCAGGACAGGAACGGGGAAACTTC
TRBD1 | TRBJ1-3 | - | TRBV5-6 | CASSLPGTGAGNTIYF | TGTGCCAGCAGCTTGCCCGGGACAGGAGCTGGAAACACCATATATTTT
- | TRBJ2-1 | - | TRBV27 | CASGGWTGNEQFF | TGTGCCAGCGGAGGGTGGACAGGCAATGAGCAGTTCTTC
TRBD1 | TRBJ1-2 | - | TRBV2 | CASRPGQGRSYGYTF | TGTGCCAGCAGGCCGGGACAGGGGCGAAGCTATGGCTACACCTTC
- | TRBJ1-1 | - | TRBV11-3 | CASSLGGGHPGKTFF | TGTGCCAGCAGCTTAGGTGGTGGGCACCCAGGGAAAACTTTCTTT
TRBD2 | TRBJ2-7 | - | TRBV9 | CASRGEAGGSSEQYF | TGTGCCAGCAGGGGTGAAGCGGGAGGATCTAGCGAGCAGTACTTC
- | TRBJ2-1 | - | TRBV19 | CASSPQERGYNEQFF | TGTGCCAGTAGTCCTCAGGAACGGGGCTACAATGAGCAGTTCTTC
TRBD1 | TRBJ1-2 | - | TRBV30 | CAWSGPGTGAWGYTF | TGTGCCTGGAGTGGCCCCGGGACAGGGGCATGGGGCTACACCTTC
- | TRBJ1-3 | - | TRBV5-8 | CASSLSLSGNTIYF | TGTGCCAGCAGCCTGAGCCTATCTGGAAACACCATATATTTT
TRBD1 | TRBJ2-2 | once | TRBV13 | CASSRWTGSNTGELFF | TGTGCCAGCAGCCGATGGACAGGGAGCAACACCGGGGAGCTGTTTTTT
- | TRBJ1-5 | - | TRBV2 | CASSPTTGNSNQPQHF | TGTGCCAGCAGCCCTACCACAGGGAATAGCAATCAGCCCCAGCATTTT
- | TRBJ2-3 | - | TRBV30 | CAWSPPPRPDTQYF | TGTGCCTGGTCTCCACCGCCGAGGCCAGATACGCAGTATTTT
- | TRBJ1-2 | - | TRBV28 | CASSLSRNYGYTF | TGTGCCAGCAGTTTATCGAGGAACTATGGCTACACCTTC
TRBD2 | TRBJ2-7 | - | TRBV19 | CASSKTSGRPYEQYF | TGTGCCAGTAGTAAAACTAGCGGACGGCCCTACGAGCAGTACTTC
- | TRBJ2-7 | - | TRBV30 | CAWSVPGGSVYEQYF | TGTGCCTGGAGTGTACCGGGTGGCAGCGTCTACGAGCAGTACTTC
- | TRBJ1-1 | few | TRBV6-1 | CASSIRGTEAFF | TGTGCCAGCAGTATAAGAGGGACAGAAGCTTTCTTT
TRBD1 | TRBJ1-2 | - | TRBV30 | CAWSFRTGISYGYTF | TGTGCCTGGAGTTTCCGGACAGGGATAAGCTATGGCTACACCTTC